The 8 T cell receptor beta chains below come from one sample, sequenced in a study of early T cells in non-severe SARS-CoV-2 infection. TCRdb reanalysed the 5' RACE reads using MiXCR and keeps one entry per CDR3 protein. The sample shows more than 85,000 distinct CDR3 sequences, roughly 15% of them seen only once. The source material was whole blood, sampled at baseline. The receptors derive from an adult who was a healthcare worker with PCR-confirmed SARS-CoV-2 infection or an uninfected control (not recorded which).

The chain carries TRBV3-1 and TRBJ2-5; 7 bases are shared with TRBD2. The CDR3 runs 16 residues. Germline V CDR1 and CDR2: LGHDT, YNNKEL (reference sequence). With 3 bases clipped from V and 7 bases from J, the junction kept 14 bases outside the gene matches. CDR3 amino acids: CASSQGGGIAKGTQYF. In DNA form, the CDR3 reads TGTGCCAGCAGCCAGGGGGGAGGGATAGCGAAAGGGACCCAGTACTTC.

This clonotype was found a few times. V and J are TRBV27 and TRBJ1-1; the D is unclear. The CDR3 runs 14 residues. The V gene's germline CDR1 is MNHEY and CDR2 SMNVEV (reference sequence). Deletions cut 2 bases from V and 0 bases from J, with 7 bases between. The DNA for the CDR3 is TGTGCCAGCAGTTTAACTTTCCTGAACACTGAAGCTTTCTTT. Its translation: CASSLTFLNTEAFF.

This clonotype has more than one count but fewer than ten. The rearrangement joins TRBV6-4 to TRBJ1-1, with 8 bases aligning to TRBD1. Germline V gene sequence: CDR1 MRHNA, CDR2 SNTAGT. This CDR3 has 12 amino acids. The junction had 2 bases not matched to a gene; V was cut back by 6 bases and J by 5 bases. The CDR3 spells CASRDRVTEAFF. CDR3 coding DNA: TGTGCCAGCAGGGACAGGGTTACTGAAGCTTTCTTT.

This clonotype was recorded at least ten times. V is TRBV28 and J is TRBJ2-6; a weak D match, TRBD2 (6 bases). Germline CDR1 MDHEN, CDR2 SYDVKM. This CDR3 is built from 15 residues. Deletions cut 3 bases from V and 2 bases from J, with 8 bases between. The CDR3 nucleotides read TGTGCCAGCAGTTTGGCGGGGCCTGGGGCCAACGTCCTGACTTTC. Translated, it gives CASSLAGPGANVLTF.

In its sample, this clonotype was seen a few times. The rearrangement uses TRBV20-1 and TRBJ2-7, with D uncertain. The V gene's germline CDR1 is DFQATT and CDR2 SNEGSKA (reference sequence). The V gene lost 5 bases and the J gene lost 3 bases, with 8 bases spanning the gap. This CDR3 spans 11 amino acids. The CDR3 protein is CSAAYFYEQYF. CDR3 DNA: TGCAGTGCTGCCTACTTCTACGAGCAGTACTTC.

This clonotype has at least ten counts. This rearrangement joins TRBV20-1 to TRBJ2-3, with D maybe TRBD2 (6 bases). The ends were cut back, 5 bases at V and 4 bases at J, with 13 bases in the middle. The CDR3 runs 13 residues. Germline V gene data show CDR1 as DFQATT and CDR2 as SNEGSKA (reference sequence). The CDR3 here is CSAQRANADTQYF. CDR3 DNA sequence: TGCAGTGCTCAGCGGGCCAATGCAGATACGCAGTATTTT.

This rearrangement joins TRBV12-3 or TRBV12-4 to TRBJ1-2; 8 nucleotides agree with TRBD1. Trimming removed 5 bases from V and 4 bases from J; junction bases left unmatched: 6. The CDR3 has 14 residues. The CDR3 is CASSPTGDGYGYTF. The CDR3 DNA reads TGTGCCAGCAGTCCGACAGGGGATGGCTATGGCTACACCTTC.

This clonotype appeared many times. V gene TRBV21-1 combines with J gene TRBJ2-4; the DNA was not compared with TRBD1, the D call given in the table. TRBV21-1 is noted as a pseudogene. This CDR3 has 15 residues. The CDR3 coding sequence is TGTGCCAGCAGAAGAGACAGGGTAGCCAAAAACATTCAGTACTTC. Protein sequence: CASRRDRVAKNIQYF.